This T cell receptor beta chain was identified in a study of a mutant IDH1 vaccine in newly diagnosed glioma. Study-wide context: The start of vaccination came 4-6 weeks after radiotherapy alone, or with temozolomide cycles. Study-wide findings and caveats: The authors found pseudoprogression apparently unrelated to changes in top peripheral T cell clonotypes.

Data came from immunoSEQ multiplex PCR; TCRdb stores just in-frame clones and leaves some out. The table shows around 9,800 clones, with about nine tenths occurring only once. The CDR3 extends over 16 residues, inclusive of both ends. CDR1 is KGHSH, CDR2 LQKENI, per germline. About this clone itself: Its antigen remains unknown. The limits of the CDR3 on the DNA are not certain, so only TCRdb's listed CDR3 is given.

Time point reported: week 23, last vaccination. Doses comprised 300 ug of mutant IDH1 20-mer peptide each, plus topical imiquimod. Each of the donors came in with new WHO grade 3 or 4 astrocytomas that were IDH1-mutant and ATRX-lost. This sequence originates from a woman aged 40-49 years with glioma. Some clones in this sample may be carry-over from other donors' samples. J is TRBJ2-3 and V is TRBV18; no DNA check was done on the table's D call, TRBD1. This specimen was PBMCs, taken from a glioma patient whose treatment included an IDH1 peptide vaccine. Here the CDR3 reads CASSPFFGQNTDTQYF.